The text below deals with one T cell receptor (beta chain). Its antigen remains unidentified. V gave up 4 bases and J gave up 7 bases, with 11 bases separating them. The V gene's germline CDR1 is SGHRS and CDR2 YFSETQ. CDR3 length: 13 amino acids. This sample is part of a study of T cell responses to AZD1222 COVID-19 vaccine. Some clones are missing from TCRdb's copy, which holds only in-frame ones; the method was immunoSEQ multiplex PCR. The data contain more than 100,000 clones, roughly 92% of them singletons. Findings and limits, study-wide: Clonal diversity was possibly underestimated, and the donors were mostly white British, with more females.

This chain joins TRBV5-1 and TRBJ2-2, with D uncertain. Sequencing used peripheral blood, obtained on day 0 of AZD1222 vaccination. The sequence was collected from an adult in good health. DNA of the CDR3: TGCGCCAGCAGCCTGGACGTCGGCGGGGAGCTGTTTTTT. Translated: CASSLDVGGELFF.